The clone carrying this T cell receptor beta chain occurred once. Its antigen is still unknown. The entry originates in a study of chemoradiotherapy in HPV16-positive cancers. Overall study results and limits: Better recurrence-free survival went with HPV-responsive T-cell expansion in HPV16-positive patients.

Libraries were prepared by immunoSEQ multiplex PCR; TCRdb keeps only in-frame clonotypes and omits some of them. The table records fewer than 8,000 clones, roughly 90% of them present only once. Repertoires were sampled repeatedly during chemoradiotherapy. This CDR3 contains 13 residues. CDR1 is SEHNR and CDR2 is FQNEAQ in the germline V gene (reference sequence). Trimming removed 7 bases from V and 6 bases from J, with 12 bases in between. The sequence derives from a human donor with HPV-associated anogenital cancer. The genes are TRBV7-9 and TRBJ2-2, with D unclear. The specimen comprised tumor tissue, sampled from a patient who underwent chemoradiotherapy. CDR3 DNA sequence: TGTGCCAGCACCTCGACTCTTCCCGGGGAGCTGTTTTTT. It yields the protein CASTSTLPGELFF.